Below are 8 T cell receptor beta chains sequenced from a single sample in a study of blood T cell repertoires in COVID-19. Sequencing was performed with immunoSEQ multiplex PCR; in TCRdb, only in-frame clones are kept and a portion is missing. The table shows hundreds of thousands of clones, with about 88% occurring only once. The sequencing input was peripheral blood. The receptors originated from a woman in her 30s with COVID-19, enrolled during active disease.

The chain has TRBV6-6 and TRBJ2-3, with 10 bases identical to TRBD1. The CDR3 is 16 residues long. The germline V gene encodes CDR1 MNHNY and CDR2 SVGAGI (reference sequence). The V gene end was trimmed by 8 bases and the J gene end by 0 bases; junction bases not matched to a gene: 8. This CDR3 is CASERGTGASTDTQYF. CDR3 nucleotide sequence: TGTGCCAGCGAGAGGGGGACAGGGGCTAGCACAGATACGCAGTATTTT.

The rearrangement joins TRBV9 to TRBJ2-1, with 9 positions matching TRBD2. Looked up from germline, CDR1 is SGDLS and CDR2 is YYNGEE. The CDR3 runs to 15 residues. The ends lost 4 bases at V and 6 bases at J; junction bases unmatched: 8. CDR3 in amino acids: CASSSSNSGSNEQFF. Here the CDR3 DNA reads TGTGCCAGCAGCTCCTCGAATAGCGGGAGCAATGAGCAGTTCTTC.

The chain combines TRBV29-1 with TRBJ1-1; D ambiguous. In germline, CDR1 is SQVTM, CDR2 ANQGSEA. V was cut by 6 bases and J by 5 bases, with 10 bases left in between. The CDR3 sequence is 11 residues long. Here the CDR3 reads CSVHWRTEAFF. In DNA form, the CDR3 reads TGCAGCGTGCACTGGAGGACTGAAGCTTTCTTT.

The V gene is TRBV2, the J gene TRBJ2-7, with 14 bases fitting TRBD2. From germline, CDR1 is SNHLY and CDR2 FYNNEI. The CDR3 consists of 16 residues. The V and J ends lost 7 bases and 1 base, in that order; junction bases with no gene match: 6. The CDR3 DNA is TGTGCCAGCATGGGGACTAGCGGGAGTCGGTCCTACGAGCAGTACTTC. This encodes CASMGTSGSRSYEQYF.

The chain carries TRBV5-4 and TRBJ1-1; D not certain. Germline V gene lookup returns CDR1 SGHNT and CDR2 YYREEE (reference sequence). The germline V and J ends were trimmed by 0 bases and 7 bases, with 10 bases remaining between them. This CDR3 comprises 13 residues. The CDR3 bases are TGTGCCAGCAGCTTGGACGGTATCGGTGAAGCTTTCTTT. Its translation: CASSLDGIGEAFF.

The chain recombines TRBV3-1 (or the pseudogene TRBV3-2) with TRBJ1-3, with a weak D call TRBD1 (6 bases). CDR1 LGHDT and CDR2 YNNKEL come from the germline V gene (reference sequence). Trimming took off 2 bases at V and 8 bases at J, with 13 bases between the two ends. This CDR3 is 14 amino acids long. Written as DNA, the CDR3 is TGTGCCAGCAGCCAATGGGGCAGGGGAGACACCATATATTTT. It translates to CASSQWGRGDTIYF.

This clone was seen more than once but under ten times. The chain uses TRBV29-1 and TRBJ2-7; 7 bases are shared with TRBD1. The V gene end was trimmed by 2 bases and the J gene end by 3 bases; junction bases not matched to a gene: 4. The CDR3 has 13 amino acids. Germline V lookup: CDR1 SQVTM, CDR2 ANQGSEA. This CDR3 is CSVEPAGGYEQYF. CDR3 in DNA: TGCAGCGTTGAACCCGCAGGGGGCTACGAGCAGTACTTC.

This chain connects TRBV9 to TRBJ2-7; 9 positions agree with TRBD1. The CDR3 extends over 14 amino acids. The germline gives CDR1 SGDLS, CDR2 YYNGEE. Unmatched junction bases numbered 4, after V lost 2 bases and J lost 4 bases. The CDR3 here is CASSVGDRVYEQYF. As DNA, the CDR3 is TGTGCCAGCAGCGTCGGGGACAGGGTTTACGAGCAGTACTTC.